These 3 T cell receptor beta chains originate from one sample sequenced in a study of CXCR3-negative and CXCR3-positive naive CD8 T cells. Preparation of TRB cDNA libraries relied on 5' RACE carrying UMI labels. With the 5' RACE reads reprocessed, TCRdb shows one record per CDR3 protein and no DNA. The sample totals some 67,000 distinct CDR3 sequences. The sequenced sample consisted of naive CXCR3- CD8+ T cells from blood. Subset noted: CD45RO-CCR7+CD27+CD95- naive CD8+ T cells lacking CXCR3 (TNR3-). The source is a human donor in good health. Some clones in this sample may be carry-over from other donors' samples.

The V and J genes are TRBV11-2 and TRBJ2-1. CDR3 size: 15 residues. The germline CDR1 and CDR2 sequences are SGHAT and FQNNGV. The CDR3 is CASSLVYSYLNEQFF.

The chain employs TRBV10-3 and TRBJ2-1. The V gene's germline CDR1 is ENHRY and CDR2 SYGVKD. There are 15 residues in the CDR3. CDR3 in amino acids: CAIPEPRSSYNEQFF.

This chain connects TRBV20-1 to TRBJ2-2; the TCRdb call, TRBD1, lacks DNA for checking. The V gene's germline CDR1 is DFQATT and CDR2 SNEGSKA (reference sequence). The CDR3 consists of 19 residues. CDR3 region: CSASLRDRVYPGDTGELFF.